This T cell receptor beta chain was captured in a study of blood T cell repertoires in COVID-19. Study background: Sources were T cells, B-cell-depleted T cells, or PBMCs; the material itself was cDNA or gDNA.

Original processing methods: Nucleated cell counts were estimated from reference gene primer amplification. The protocol was immunoSEQ multiplex PCR, while the TCRdb copy is restricted to in-frame clones and leaves out a portion. That table furnishes V, J and clone size, whereas the DNA furnished D and trimming. The sample holds 400,000 to 550,000 clones, about 85% seen once. The CDR3 loop spans 15 amino acids. Trimming took 6 bases from V and 1 from J, leaving 16 bases between them. The germline gives CDR1 MDHEN, CDR2 SYDVKM. Cohort placement rested on clinical history that participants reported themselves.

This clonotype originated in a woman between 18 and 29 years old with acute COVID-19. Sequencing input: PBMCs or T cells enriched from blood (not recorded which). The J gene is TRBJ2-7, the V gene TRBV28; possibly TRBD2 for D (6 bases). The CDR3 bases are TGTGCCAGCAGGGGGATGGGGGGAAAATCCTACGAGCAGTACTTC. It specifies CASRGMGGKSYEQYF.